This is a list of T cell receptor beta chains from one sample in a study of cytomegalovirus exposure and HLA in healthy donors. Sequencing was performed with immunoSEQ multiplex PCR; in TCRdb, only in-frame clones are kept and a portion is missing. The profile shows more than 110,000 clones, more than 70% of them singletons. The sample consisted of PBMCs. These TCRs come from a man in his forties or fifties in good health and CMV-seronegative. Both conserved end residues are part of each CDR3. A D gene is named only where the DNA matches it firmly. Size is omitted from some rows. Given values are once, few, many or a class for expanded clones.

DNA: TGTGCCAGCATCCTCCGGGACAGGTACCAAGAGACCCAGTACTTC; CDR3: CASILRDRYQETQYF; D: TRBD1; J: TRBJ2-5; size: NA; V: TRBV2
DNA: TGTGCCAGCAGCTTACCAGGGGTGAACATTCAGTACTTC; CDR3: CASSLPGVNIQYF; D: NA; J: TRBJ2-4; size: NA; V: TRBV7-2
DNA: TGTGCCAGCTCACCAGGACAACAGAACACTGAAGCTTTCTTT; CDR3: CASSPGQQNTEAFF; D: NA; J: TRBJ1-1; size: NA; V: TRBV18
DNA: TGCGCCAGCAGCGCAGGGGGCGCGGTAGGGGCTGGGGCCAACGTCCTGACTTTC; CDR3: CASSAGGAVGAGANVLTF; D: TRBD1; J: TRBJ2-6; size: NA; V: TRBV4-1
DNA: TGTGCCAGCAGCTTGAGACACCCCGCACGAGAGACCCAGTACTTC; CDR3: CASSLRHPARETQYF; D: NA; J: TRBJ2-5; size: NA; V: TRBV5-6
DNA: TGTGCCAGCAGCTTAGTTTTCGGGCGCGGGAGTTTCACCGGGGAGCTGTTTTTT; CDR3: CASSLVFGRGSFTGELFF; D: TRBD2; J: TRBJ2-2; size: NA; V: TRBV7-9
DNA: TGTGCCAGCAGCTTTGGAGTTGGGAACACTGAAGCTTTCTTT; CDR3: CASSFGVGNTEAFF; D: NA; J: TRBJ1-1; size: few; V: TRBV11-2
DNA: TGTGCCAGCAGTTTAACGACAGGGGGCTTCTATGGCTACACCTTC; CDR3: CASSLTTGGFYGYTF; D: TRBD1; J: TRBJ1-2; size: once; V: TRBV6-1
DNA: TGCGCCAGCAGCCTGGGACAGGGGAACTCCTACGAGCAGTACTTC; CDR3: CASSLGQGNSYEQYF; D: TRBD1; J: TRBJ2-7; size: few; V: TRBV5-1
DNA: TGTGCCAGCAGGGACGATAACAGGGGGGGGGAGCTGTTTTTT; CDR3: CASRDDNRGGELFF; D: TRBD1; J: TRBJ2-2; size: NA; V: TRBV2
DNA: TGTGCCAGCACTCCCCCGGGACAGGGTATAGGTGAGCAGTTCTTC; CDR3: CASTPPGQGIGEQFF; D: TRBD1; J: TRBJ2-1; size: NA; V: TRBV2
DNA: TGTGCCAGCAGCTTAGGGACTAGCGGGGCAAACGTCCTGACTTTC; CDR3: CASSLGTSGANVLTF; D: TRBD2; J: TRBJ2-6; size: NA; V: TRBV5-4
DNA: TGTGCCAGCAGCCAAGATGCTAGCGGGATGGAGCAGTACTTC; CDR3: CASSQDASGMEQYF; D: TRBD2; J: TRBJ2-7; size: NA; V: TRBV4-2
DNA: TGCGCCAGCAGTCCCACAGAGTCCAAATCACCCCTCCACTTT; CDR3: CASSPTESKSPLHF; D: NA; J: TRBJ1-6; size: NA; V: TRBV5-1
DNA: TGCGCCAGCAGCTTGGGGACAGGGGTAAATCAGCCCCAGCATTTT; CDR3: CASSLGTGVNQPQHF; D: TRBD1; J: TRBJ1-5; size: NA; V: TRBV5-1
DNA: TGTGCCAGCAGCTTAGCACAGGGGAATCAGCCCCAGCATTTT; CDR3: CASSLAQGNQPQHF; D: TRBD1; J: TRBJ1-5; size: NA; V: TRBV7-9
DNA: TGTGCCATGAAGAAACCAAAGACACCCTACGAGCAGTACTTC; CDR3: CAMKKPKTPYEQYF; D: NA; J: TRBJ2-7; size: NA; V: TRBV5-4
DNA: TGTGCCAGCAGTCCTCGCTTCCTCAGGGCGTTAAATGAAAAACTGTTTTTT; CDR3: CASSPRFLRALNEKLFF; D: NA; J: TRBJ1-4; size: NA; V: TRBV28
DNA: TGTGCCAGCAGTTTATTCGGACAGCCGAGCAAGGCCCTTTATCAGCCCCAGCATTTT; CDR3: CASSLFGQPSKALYQPQHF; D: NA; J: TRBJ1-5; size: NA; V: TRBV28
DNA: TGCGCCAGCAGTTCCGGGACAGGGGTTACGAGCAAGTACTTC; CDR3: CASSSGTGVTSKYF; D: TRBD1; J: TRBJ2-7; size: NA; V: TRBV5-1
DNA: TGTGCCAGCAGCTCCGGCGTTGACGGAGTAGGAAACACCATATATTTT; CDR3: CASSSGVDGVGNTIYF; D: NA; J: TRBJ1-3; size: NA; V: TRBV7-9
DNA: TGCGCCAGCAGCTTCGACAGGAGCTCTGGAAACACCATATATTTT; CDR3: CASSFDRSSGNTIYF; D: NA; J: TRBJ1-3; size: NA; V: TRBV5-1
DNA: TGTGCCAGCGAGCCGGGACAAAGCTATGGCTACACCTTC; CDR3: CASEPGQSYGYTF; D: NA; J: TRBJ1-2; size: few; V: TRBV19
DNA: TGTGCCAGCAGTGCTCCCAGGACAGCGACCACTGAAGCTTTCTTT; CDR3: CASSAPRTATTEAFF; D: NA; J: TRBJ1-1; size: NA; V: TRBV25-1
DNA: TGTGCCAGTAGTATCCGCCCGGGAGGGCTGATCTATGGCTACACCTTC; CDR3: CASSIRPGGLIYGYTF; D: NA; J: TRBJ1-2; size: NA; V: TRBV19
DNA: TGTGCCAGCAGCTTAGAGAGGTCACCCAGGCAGTACTTC; CDR3: CASSLERSPRQYF; D: NA; J: TRBJ2-7; size: few; V: TRBV11-2
DNA: TGTGCCAGCGGATCTGCTGGGGCGGAGACCTTC; CDR3: CASGSAGAETF; D: NA; J: TRBJ1-2; size: NA; V: TRBV5-4
DNA: TGCGCCAGCAGCGAGCTTAACTATGGCTACACCTTC; CDR3: CASSELNYGYTF; D: NA; J: TRBJ1-2; size: NA; V: TRBV5-1
DNA: TGTGCCAGCTCACTACAGGGCAATAGCAATCAGCCCCAGCATTTT; CDR3: CASSLQGNSNQPQHF; D: NA; J: TRBJ1-5; size: NA; V: TRBV18
DNA: TGTGCCAGCAGTGAATCGAGCGGGACGCGTTCAAACGCCTACGAGCAGTACTTC; CDR3: CASSESSGTRSNAYEQYF; D: TRBD2; J: TRBJ2-7; size: once; V: TRBV25-1
DNA: TGTGCCAGCTCACCACCCACAGCTCAAGAGACCCAGTACTTC; CDR3: CASSPPTAQETQYF; D: NA; J: TRBJ2-5; size: few; V: TRBV18
DNA: TGTGCCAGTAGTGCACCGGGACAGGGGACTGAAGCTTTCTTT; CDR3: CASSAPGQGTEAFF; D: TRBD1; J: TRBJ1-1; size: NA; V: TRBV19
DNA: TGTGCCAGCAGTAGCGGGAGACCCTACGAGCAGTACTTC; CDR3: CASSSGRPYEQYF; D: TRBD2; J: TRBJ2-7; size: few; V: TRBV6-1
DNA: TGTGCCACTTCTCCCCGGGCGGGAGGGACCTACGAGCAGTACTTC; CDR3: CATSPRAGGTYEQYF; D: TRBD2; J: TRBJ2-7; size: NA; V: TRBV6-6
DNA: TGTGCCAGCAGGGCCTTCGGCGTCGGGGGCAAAAACATTCAGTACTTC; CDR3: CASRAFGVGGKNIQYF; D: NA; J: TRBJ2-4; size: NA; V: TRBV5-8
DNA: TGCGCCAGCAGCTTGCCCACAGATAACTATGGCTACACCTTC; CDR3: CASSLPTDNYGYTF; D: NA; J: TRBJ1-2; size: NA; V: TRBV5-1
DNA: TGTGCCAGCAGCGTAGAGGGGGGGCGGTACTCCTACGAGCAGTACTTC; CDR3: CASSVEGGRYSYEQYF; D: NA; J: TRBJ2-7; size: NA; V: TRBV9